Below, 19 T cell receptor beta chains from the same sample are listed, as sequenced in a study of blood T cell repertoires in COVID-19. The method was immunoSEQ multiplex PCR; TCRdb's version includes in-frame clones alone and lacks a portion of them. The sample lists under 95,000 clones, about 85% occurring once. The sample comprised peripheral blood. All receptors come from a woman of 80 years or more with COVID-19, enrolled during active disease.

The chain recombines TRBV9 with TRBJ2-1; 9 nucleotides align to TRBD2. Germline trimming cut 0 bases from V and 4 bases from J; bases unmatched to any gene: 5. The CDR3 is 16 amino acids. Per the germline V gene, CDR1 is SGDLS and CDR2 is YYNGEE. The CDR3 loop reads CASSVAGGGDYNEQFF. The CDR3 DNA is TGTGCCAGCAGCGTAGCGGGCGGGGGGGATTACAATGAGCAGTTCTTC.

This chain uses TRBV18 with TRBJ1-1; 8 bases fit TRBD1. The J segment lost 0 bases and the V segment lost 4 bases, leaving 4 bases of the junction unmatched. The CDR3 consists of 15 residues. Germline CDR1 and CDR2: KGHSH and LQKENI. The CDR3 loop is CASSQTGDLNTEAFF. CDR3 nucleotides: TGTGCCAGCTCACAGACAGGGGATTTGAACACTGAAGCTTTCTTT.

The V call is TRBV7-8, the J call TRBJ2-2; 8 positions agree with TRBD2. The CDR3 has 17 amino acids. Trimming removed 6 bases from V and 0 bases from J; junction bases left unmatched: 9. Germline V gives CDR1 SGHVS, CDR2 FQNEAQ. CDR3: CASSPRGGQANTGELFF. In DNA, the CDR3 is TGTGCCAGCAGTCCTCGGGGGGGCCAGGCGAACACCGGGGAGCTGTTTTTT. The variable domain in full, completed from reference TRBV7-8 and TRBJ2-2, reads GAGVSQSPRYKVAKRGQDVALRCDPISGHVSLFWYQQALGQGPEFLTYFQNEAQLDKSGLPSDRFFAERPEGSVSTLKIQRTQQEDSAVYLCASSPRGGQANTGELFFGEGSRLTVL.

This rearrangement joins TRBV27 to TRBJ1-2, with D tentatively TRBD1 (6 bases). V shed 7 bases and J shed 8 bases, with 14 bases lying between them. CDR3 length: 12 residues. Per the germline V gene, CDR1 is MNHEY and CDR2 is SMNVEV (reference sequence). CDR3 in amino acids: CASTAGAGGYTF. The CDR3 DNA reads TGTGCCAGCACCGCGGGGGCCGGCGGCTACACCTTC.

The chain uses TRBV1 and TRBJ2-4; the tabulated D call, TRBD2, remains unverified against the DNA. TRBV1 is deemed a pseudogene. The CDR3 sequence is 19 residues long. The CDR3, as DNA: TGCACCAGCAGCCGAAATCTAGCGGGGGCGTCCTGCGTCAAAAACATTCAGTACTTC. Its translation is CTSSRNLAGASCVKNIQYF.

The V and J genes are TRBV11-3 and TRBJ2-3, with 7 positions matching TRBD1. J was trimmed by 0 bases and V by 4 bases; bases with no gene match: 7. Germline V gives CDR1 SGHNT, CDR2 YENEEA. The CDR3 consists of 16 residues. The CDR3 reads CASSSIGGRSTDTQYF. CDR3 sequence (DNA): TGTGCCAGCAGCTCGATAGGGGGCAGGAGCACAGATACGCAGTATTTT.

V and J are TRBV7-8 and TRBJ1-2; 8 bases match TRBD1. V shed 5 bases, J shed 8 bases, and the junction held 13 bases outside the gene matches. This CDR3 region has 15 residues. Germline V gives CDR1 SGHVS, CDR2 FQNEAQ. The CDR3 region is CASSEAGRGRWGYTF. CDR3 bases: TGTGCCAGCAGCGAGGCGGGCAGGGGGCGATGGGGCTACACCTTC. Full variable domain (missing parts from reference TRBV7-8 and TRBJ1-2): GAGVSQSPRYKVAKRGQDVALRCDPISGHVSLFWYQQALGQGPEFLTYFQNEAQLDKSGLPSDRFFAERPEGSVSTLKIQRTQQEDSAVYLCASSEAGRGRWGYTFGSGTRLTVV.

The V call is TRBV5-4, the J call TRBJ2-3; 9 nucleotides line up with TRBD1. Germline lookup yields CDR1 SGHNT and CDR2 YYREEE (reference sequence). The CDR3 covers 14 residues. V dropped 0 bases and J dropped 5; count of bases not matched to a gene: 1. The CDR3 DNA is TGTGCCAGCAGCTTGGACAGGGGGCAAGATACGCAGTATTTT. Residues: CASSLDRGQDTQYF.

This sequence joins TRBV21-1 and TRBJ2-1; TRBD1 is the table's D call, not checked against the DNA. TRBV21-1 is recorded as a pseudogene. The CDR3 length is 16 residues. This CDR3 is CASSITGTGSYNEQFF. The CDR3 nucleotides are TGTGCCAGCAGCATTACCGGGACAGGGTCCTACAATGAGCAGTTCTTC.

The chain recombines TRBV19 with TRBJ2-3, with 7 positions matching TRBD1. The CDR3 extends over 17 amino acids. CDR1 and CDR2 from the germline V gene are LNHDA and SQIVND (reference sequence). V lost 2 bases to trimming and J lost 0 bases; unmatched junction nucleotides: 8. In DNA form, the CDR3 reads TGTGCCAGTAGTATACTACAGGGGCTACTTAGCACAGATACGCAGTATTTT. Translating it yields CASSILQGLLSTDTQYF.

With respect to this clone: A read error may produce the germline difference seen at one junction end. This rearrangement joins TRBV5-1 to TRBJ2-1; TRBD2 matches 14 bases. The germline CDR1 and CDR2 sequences are SGHRS and YFSETQ. This CDR3 contains 19 residues. The CDR3 spells CASSNTGTSGGGSYNEQFF. In nucleotides, the CDR3 is TGCGCCAGCAGCAACACCGGGACTAGCGGGGGAGGCTCCTATAATGAGCAGTTCTTC.

As concerns this clone: The same CDR3 also results from other DNA sequences found in this sample. The chain carries TRBV27 and TRBJ2-7, with 12 bases lining up with TRBD2. Germline CDR1 is MNHEY and CDR2 is SMNVEV (reference sequence). This CDR3 region has 15 residues. V lost 6 bases, J lost 4 bases, and 7 bases stayed unmatched. The CDR3 spells CASSLGLAGSYEQYF. Here the CDR3 DNA reads TGTGCCAGCAGCCTAGGACTAGCGGGAAGTTACGAGCAGTACTTC.

This clone was detected only a few times. V and J are TRBV2 and TRBJ2-3; no clear D. The CDR3 runs to 12 residues. The V and J ends lost 5 bases and 6 bases respectively, with 9 bases between them. Germline V gene data show CDR1 as SNHLY and CDR2 as FYNNEI. The CDR3 coding sequence is TGTGCCAGCAGTAGAAGCGTTGATACGCAGTATTTT. Translated: CASSRSVDTQYF.

DNA of the CDR3: TGCGCCAGCAGGCTAGCGGGGGGGATCCAAGAGACCCAGTACTTC. This sequence encodes CASRLAGGIQETQYF. The chain uses TRBV5-1 and TRBJ2-5; 12 bases fit TRBD2. With V trimmed by 5 bases and J by 1 base, 3 bases remained unmatched. The germline gives CDR1 SGHRS, CDR2 YFSETQ. The CDR3 consists of 15 residues.

The chain links TRBV5-1 to TRBJ1-2; TRBD1 matches at 8 bases. This CDR3 comprises 13 residues. Trimming took 7 bases from V and 7 from J; bases not matched to a gene: 9. CDR1 SGHRS and CDR2 YFSETQ come from the germline V gene. As DNA, the CDR3 is TGCGCCAGCTCCCAAGGACAGGGCCGTGGCTACACCTTC. Translation: CASSQGQGRGYTF.

V is TRBV29-1 and J is TRBJ2-7, with TRBD2 matching 11 bases. J gave up 6 bases and V 3 bases, and 7 bases lay outside the gene matches. Germline CDR1 and CDR2: SQVTM and ANQGSEA. This CDR3 comprises 14 residues. The CDR3 sequence is CSVDRLAGSGEQYF. In DNA, the CDR3 is TGCAGCGTTGATAGACTAGCGGGATCCGGCGAGCAGTACTTC.

This rearrangement joins TRBV3-1 (or the pseudogene TRBV3-2) to TRBJ2-3, with a weak D call TRBD2 (6 bases). The germline gives CDR1 LGHDT, CDR2 YNNKEL (reference sequence). V lost 6 bases to trimming and J lost 0 bases, with 7 bases between them. The CDR3 spans 13 residues. CDR3 loop: CASRAGSTDTQYF. Written as DNA, the CDR3 is TGTGCCAGCAGGGCGGGGAGCACAGATACGCAGTATTTT.

This clone was seen once. The gene calls are TRBV2 and TRBJ1-6, with 9 bases aligning to TRBD1. J gave up 8 bases and V 4 bases, and 9 bases lay outside the gene matches. The CDR3 extends over 16 amino acids. From germline, CDR1 is SNHLY and CDR2 FYNNEI. The CDR3 nucleotides read TGTGCCAGCAGTGGAGGACTTGGACAGGGGCATTCACCCCTCCACTTT. As protein: CASSGGLGQGHSPLHF.

V is TRBV18 and J is TRBJ2-3; D is undetermined. CDR1 KGHSH and CDR2 LQKENI come from the germline V gene. V shed 6 bases and J shed 4 bases, with 14 bases lying between them. This CDR3 spans 14 amino acids. The chain's CDR3 is CASSPFASADTQYF. The CDR3 bases are TGTGCCAGCTCGCCATTCGCGAGCGCAGATACGCAGTATTTT.